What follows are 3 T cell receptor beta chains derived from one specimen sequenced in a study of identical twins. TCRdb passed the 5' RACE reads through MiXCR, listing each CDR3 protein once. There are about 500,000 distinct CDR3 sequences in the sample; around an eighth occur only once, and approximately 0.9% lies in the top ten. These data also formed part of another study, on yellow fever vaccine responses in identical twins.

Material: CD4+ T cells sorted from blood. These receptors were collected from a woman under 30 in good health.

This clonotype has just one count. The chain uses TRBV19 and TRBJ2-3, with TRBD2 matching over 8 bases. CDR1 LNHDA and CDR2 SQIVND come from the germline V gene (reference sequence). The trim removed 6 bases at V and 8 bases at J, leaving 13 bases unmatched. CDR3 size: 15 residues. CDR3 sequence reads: CASRDPGTSVGTQYF. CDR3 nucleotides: TGTGCCAGTAGGGATCCCGGGACTAGTGTCGGTACGCAGTATTTT.

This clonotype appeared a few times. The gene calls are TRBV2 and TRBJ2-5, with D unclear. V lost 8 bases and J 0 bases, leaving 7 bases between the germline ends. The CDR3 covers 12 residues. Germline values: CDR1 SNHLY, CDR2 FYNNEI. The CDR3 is CASGRNQETQYF. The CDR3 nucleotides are TGTGCCAGCGGGCGAAACCAAGAGACCCAGTACTTC. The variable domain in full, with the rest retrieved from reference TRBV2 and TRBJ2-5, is EPEVTQTPSHQVTQMGQEVILRCVPISNHLYFYWYRQILGQKVEFLVSFYNNEISEKSEIFDDQFSVERPDGSNFTLKIRSTKLEDSAMYFCASGRNQETQYFGPGTRLLVL.

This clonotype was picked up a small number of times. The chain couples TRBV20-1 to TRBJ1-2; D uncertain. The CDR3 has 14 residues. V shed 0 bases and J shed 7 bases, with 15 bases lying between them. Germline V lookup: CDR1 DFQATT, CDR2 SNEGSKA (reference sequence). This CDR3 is CSARDRRRSGGYTF. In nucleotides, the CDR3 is TGCAGTGCTAGAGATAGAAGAAGGTCAGGTGGCTACACCTTC.